The 9 T cell receptor beta chains below all came from one sample that was sequenced in a study of long-term antiretroviral therapy in people with HIV. Version v3.0 of the immunoSEQ assay was performed at survey level. Sequencing was performed with immunoSEQ multiplex PCR; in TCRdb, only in-frame clones are kept and a portion is missing. The sample records more than 20,000 clones, approximately 80% being singletons. The material sequenced was unsorted PBMCs, taken 0.5 years before starting antiretroviral therapy. These TCRs come from a man in his forties with HIV.

The gene calls are TRBV29-1 and TRBJ1-1, with TRBD1 as a possible D gene (6 bases). Germline V CDR1 and CDR2: SQVTM, ANQGSEA. The V end lost 7 bases, the J end lost 6 bases, and 15 bases lay between the germline ends. The CDR3 is made up of 12 amino acids. CDR3 sequence reads: CSGDRYASEAFF. DNA for the CDR3: TGCAGCGGAGACAGGTACGCATCTGAAGCTTTCTTT.

The gene calls are TRBV14 and TRBJ2-2, with 13 positions matching TRBD2. Germline CDR1 SGHDN, CDR2 FVKESK. The CDR3 has 17 residues. The trim removed 6 bases at V and 4 bases at J, leaving 8 bases unmatched. The CDR3 sequence: CASRLGTSGVSTGELFF. CDR3 sequence (DNA): TGTGCCAGCAGACTGGGGACTAGCGGGGTCAGCACCGGGGAGCTGTTTTTT.

This clone was counted a few times. The chain couples TRBV19 to TRBJ1-5; maybe TRBD1 (5 bases). The CDR3 sequence is 14 residues long. Germline CDR1 is LNHDA and CDR2 is SQIVND (reference sequence). Trimming stripped 3 bases from V and 1 base from J, with 7 bases between. DNA for the CDR3: TGTGCCAGTAGTATCCCAGGGAGCAATCAGCCCCAGCATTTT. Translating it yields CASSIPGSNQPQHF.

The V call is TRBV30, the J call TRBJ2-3; tentatively, D is TRBD1 (6 bases). CDR3 length: 15 residues. The germline CDR1 and CDR2 sequences are GTSNPN and SVGIG (reference sequence). V gave up 8 bases and J gave up 0 bases, with 18 bases separating them. Here the CDR3 reads CARGTRIASTDTQYF. The CDR3 DNA follows: TGTGCCAGGGGGACCAGGATAGCTAGCACAGATACGCAGTATTTT.

The J gene is TRBJ2-1, the V gene TRBV5-4; D remains ambiguous. The germline CDR1 and CDR2 sequences are SGHNT and YYREEE (reference sequence). V shed 4 bases and J shed 4 bases, with 9 bases lying between them. This CDR3 is 13 amino acids long. CDR3 DNA: TGTGCCAGCAGCGCCCCCAAATACAATGAGCAGTTCTTC. This gives the protein CASSAPKYNEQFF.

V is TRBV7-2 and J is TRBJ2-2, with 10 bases identical to TRBD1. Trimming removed 1 base from V and 5 bases from J; junction bases left unmatched: 4. Germline V gives CDR1 SGHTA, CDR2 FQGNSA. This CDR3 has 16 amino acids. The CDR3 loop reads CASSLVGTGVTGELFF. The CDR3, as DNA: TGTGCCAGCAGCTTAGTGGGGACAGGGGTTACCGGGGAGCTGTTTTTT.

This chain uses TRBV11-2 with TRBJ2-7, with 10 bases lining up with TRBD1. The CDR3 spans 14 residues. V was clipped by 4 bases and J by 12 bases; unmatched bases: 12. CDR1 SGHAT and CDR2 FQNNGV come from the germline V gene. The CDR3: CASSSPRGGTGVYF. The DNA for the CDR3 is TGTGCCAGCAGCTCGCCTCGGGGGGGGACAGGGGTGTACTTC.

The chain combines TRBV14 with TRBJ1-2, with TRBD1 identical over 8 bases. J was trimmed by 0 bases and V by 4 bases; bases with no gene match: 7. The CDR3 consists of 16 residues. Looked up from germline, CDR1 is SGHDN and CDR2 is FVKESK. The CDR3 bases are TGTGCCAGCAGCCCCTGGACAGGGCAAGCTAACTATGGCTACACCTTC. Its translation: CASSPWTGQANYGYTF.

About this clone: At one end the junction does not follow the germline gene, possibly because of a read error. V is TRBV7-7 and J is TRBJ2-2; D unclear. Germline V gene sequence: CDR1 SSHAT, CDR2 FNYEAQ (reference sequence). The CDR3 extends over 15 amino acids. CDR3 in DNA: TGTGCTAGCAGCAGTGGCATAGCGAACACCGGGGAGCTGTTTTTT. This encodes CASSSGIANTGELFF. The variable domain in full, with the rest retrieved from reference TRBV7-7 and TRBJ2-2, is GAGVSQSPRYKVTKRGQDVTLRCDPISSHATLYWYQQALGQGPEFLTYFNYEAQPDKSGLPSDRFSAERPEGSISTLTIQRTEQRDSAMYRCASSSGIANTGELFFGEGSRLTVL.